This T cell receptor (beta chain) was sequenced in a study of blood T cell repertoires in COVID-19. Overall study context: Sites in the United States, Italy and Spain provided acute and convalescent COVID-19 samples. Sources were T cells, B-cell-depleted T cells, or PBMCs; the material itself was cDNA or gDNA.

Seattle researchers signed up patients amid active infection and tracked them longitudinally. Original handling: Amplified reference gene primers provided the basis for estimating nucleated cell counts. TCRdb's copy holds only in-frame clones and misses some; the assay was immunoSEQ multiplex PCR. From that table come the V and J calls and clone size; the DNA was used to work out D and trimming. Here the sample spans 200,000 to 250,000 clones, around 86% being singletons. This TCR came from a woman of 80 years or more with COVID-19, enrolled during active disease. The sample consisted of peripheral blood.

The CDR3 reads CASSYIGTAANEQFF. The CDR3 coding sequence is TGTGCCAGCAGTTACATCGGGACTGCAGCCAATGAGCAGTTCTTC. This chain links TRBV6-2 or TRBV6-3 with TRBJ2-1; perhaps TRBD2 as D (6 bases). The germline V gene encodes CDR1 MNHEY and CDR2 SVGEGT. CDR3 length equals 15 residues. Trimming pared 2 bases from V and 6 bases from J, leaving 14 bases between.